The 6 T cell receptor beta chains below were found in one sample sequenced in a study of control samples from healthy donors and cancer patients. Profiled with immunoSEQ multiplex PCR; TCRdb holds only in-frame clones, not every one. The table has about 120,000 clones, approximately 92% seen once. The source material was blood. These receptor sequences come from a man aged 40-50 years in good health.

CDR3 amino acids: CASSLTSGGYLSTDTQYF. The CDR3 DNA sequence: TGTGCCAGCAGCTTAACTAGCGGGGGGTACCTTAGCACAGATACGCAGTATTTT. The chain employs TRBV7-9 and TRBJ2-3; 12 bases match TRBD2. V dropped 2 bases and J dropped 0; count of bases not matched to a gene: 6. This CDR3 region has 18 residues. The V gene's germline CDR1 is SEHNR and CDR2 FQNEAQ (reference sequence).

The chain carries TRBV5-1 and TRBJ2-6; D uncertain. V was pared by 0 bases and J by 0 bases, with 4 bases between. Germline loops: CDR1 SGHRS, CDR2 YFSETQ. The CDR3 spans 15 residues. This CDR3 reads CASSLVLSGANVLTF. CDR3 nucleotide sequence: TGCGCCAGCAGCTTGGTTCTCTCTGGGGCCAACGTCCTGACTTTC.

The CDR3 nucleotides read TGTGCCAGCTCGCCTTTGGGCAGCCTCTCTGGAAACACCATATATTTT. The encoded protein is CASSPLGSLSGNTIYF. The chain employs TRBV18 and TRBJ1-3; no reliable D call. The germline V gene has CDR1 KGHSH and CDR2 LQKENI. The CDR3 covers 16 residues. V dropped 6 bases and J dropped 0 bases, with 15 bases sitting between them.

The V call is TRBV5-6, the J call TRBJ1-2; D gene unclear. Germline assignment: CDR1 SGHDT and CDR2 YYEEEE. V dropped 5 bases and J dropped 4 bases, with 12 bases sitting between them. The CDR3 is 13 residues long. CDR3 bases: TGTGCCAGCAGGACTAGGACGGGCTATGGCTACACCTTC. Encoded protein: CASRTRTGYGYTF.

The chain recombines TRBV5-6 with TRBJ1-1; TRBD1 is a possible D gene (6 bases). This CDR3 has 15 residues. V lost 4 bases and J lost 1, with 14 bases in between. The V gene's germline CDR1 is SGHDT and CDR2 YYEEEE. Written as DNA, the CDR3 is TGTGCCAGCAGCCCTACAGAGACAGGGAACACTGAAGCTTTCTTT. Translating gives CASSPTETGNTEAFF.

The J gene is TRBJ1-3, the V gene TRBV4-2; D perhaps matches TRBD1 (6 bases). The V and J ends lost 3 bases and 1 base respectively, with 7 bases between them. The CDR3 consists of 14 residues. CDR1 LGHNA and CDR2 YNFKEQ come from the germline V gene. The CDR3 coding sequence is TGTGCCAGCAGCCACAGGGGTTCTGGAAACACCATATATTTT. It specifies CASSHRGSGNTIYF.